The text below deals with one TCR beta chain. Study donors comprised healthy, HIV-negative adults devoid of recent acute infection or vaccination. Adult Caucasians living in Nashville, Tennessee made up all of the donors. Splitting the CD4+ cells yielded a CD45RA+ naive subset and a CD45RA-negative memory subset. The CDR3 spans 14 residues. Germline-derived CDR1 and CDR2 are SGHAT and FQDESV (reference sequence). The germline V and J ends were trimmed by 7 bases and 4 bases, with 14 bases remaining between them. The data derive from a study of shared clonotypes between healthy human individuals. Background on the study: Each donor's CD8 memory used one plate, CD8 naive two, each CD4 subset three.

The protocol was immunoSEQ multiplex PCR, while the TCRdb copy is restricted to in-frame clones and leaves out a portion. The data hold 550,000 to 700,000 clones, with 55% to 85% observed a single time. The specimen was memory CD4+ T cells sorted from blood. The subset is: CD45RA-negative fraction. The TCR sequence derives from a woman aged 30 to 39 in good health. J is TRBJ2-4 and V is TRBV11-1; D is possibly TRBD2 (6 bases). This chain's CDR3 is CASTSREMKNIQYF. The CDR3 nucleotides are TGTGCCAGCACCAGCCGGGAGATGAAAAACATTCAGTACTTC.